The source of this TCR beta chain is a study of T cell clusters in autoimmune cytopenias. This CDR3 has 15 amino acids. CDR1 is MRHNA, CDR2 SNTAGT, per germline. TRB was amplified by touch-down multiplex PCR, primer pools A and B combined. TCRdb re-called the multiplex PCR reads and gives one entry per CDR3 protein, without DNA. Its clone listing holds fewer than 8,500 distinct CDR3 sequences. Some 40,000 genome equivalents of blood DNA were amplified for TRB. Another study also made use of these data, one on T cell repertoires in aging, cancer and after chemotherapy. That study adds: Median generation probability rose over the chemotherapy interval in each cancer cohort, suggesting rebound thymic output.

Sequencing was performed on peripheral blood. The origin of this receptor is a human donor in good health. The J gene is TRBJ2-1, the V gene TRBV6-4; TCRdb indicates TRBD2, and absent DNA this call remains unverified. CDR3 region: CASSDSASGGDEQFF.